Following are 20 T cell receptor beta chains from one sample sequenced in a study of blood T cell repertoires in COVID-19 (dated by TCRdb to about 2020). The protocol used for the library was the immunoSEQ multiplex PCR assay. TCRdb obtained this table from immuneACCESS and retained in-frame rearrangements with V and J assigned. These tables miss some clones; where compared with another copy, unresolved V genes account for less than half of the shortfall, and the remainder is unexplained. The sample table lists approximately 140,000 clones, roughly 80% of them with a count of one. About 6.4% of the sample belongs to the ten largest clones. Sequencing used peripheral blood. Receptor source: a human donor in a cohort sampled during active COVID-19.

The rearrangement joins TRBV6-2 or TRBV6-3 to TRBJ2-1; 8 positions match TRBD1. Looked up from germline, CDR1 is MNHEY and CDR2 is SVGEGT. The junction had 13 bases not matched to a gene; V was cut back by 3 bases and J by 15 bases. This CDR3 is built from 14 residues. CDR3 coding DNA: TGTGCCAGCAGTTATTATACAGGGGGAAGGAATCCGTTCTTC. This codes for CASSYYTGGRNPFF.

This clone has only one observation. V is TRBV18 and J is TRBJ1-5; D may be TRBD1 (6 bases). The CDR3 contains 15 residues. V was trimmed by 5 bases and J by 1 base, leaving 12 bases between them. CDR1 and CDR2 (germline): KGHSH, LQKENI. The CDR3 region is CASSDTGISNQPQHF. In DNA, the CDR3 is TGTGCCAGCTCAGACACAGGGATAAGCAATCAGCCCCAGCATTTT.

The chain has TRBV7-9 and TRBJ2-7; TRBD1 agrees at 7 bases. Trimming took 7 bases from V and 3 from J; bases not matched to a gene: 6. Germline V CDR1 and CDR2: SEHNR, FQNEAQ (reference sequence). The CDR3 is made up of 13 amino acids. The CDR3 DNA reads as TGTGCCAGCAACGACAGGGTTGGCTACGAGCAGTACTTC. It is translated as CASNDRVGYEQYF.

The chain employs TRBV27 and TRBJ1-2; D may be TRBD1 (6 bases). Trimming took 3 bases from V and 3 from J, leaving 11 bases between them. Germline V CDR1 and CDR2: MNHEY, SMNVEV (reference sequence). This CDR3 has 14 amino acids. For the CDR3, the DNA is TGTGCCAGCAGTTTGGGGGGGGGCCACTATGGCTACACCTTC. Amino acids: CASSLGGGHYGYTF.

V usage is TRBV12-3 or TRBV12-4 and J usage is TRBJ1-2, with 8 bases lining up with TRBD1. There are 12 residues in the CDR3. V gave up 7 bases and J gave up 8 bases; unmatched junction bases: 6. The CDR3 bases are TGTGCCAGCACGCAGGGGGCAGGAGGCTACACCTTC. Translation gives CASTQGAGGYTF.

The J gene is TRBJ1-5, the V gene TRBV30; 10 nucleotides line up with TRBD1. The CDR3 has 13 residues. Germline V gene lookup returns CDR1 GTSNPN and CDR2 SVGIG (reference sequence). V gave up 5 bases and J gave up 7 bases; unmatched junction bases: 5. The CDR3 spells CAWGGDRGQPQHF. The DNA of the CDR3 is TGTGCCTGGGGGGGGGACAGGGGCCAGCCCCAGCATTTT.

V usage is TRBV18 and J usage is TRBJ2-5; D remains unclear. Looked up from germline, CDR1 is KGHSH and CDR2 is LQKENI. This CDR3 spans 16 amino acids. Trimming stripped 1 base from V and 1 base from J, with 13 bases between. The CDR3 sequence: CASSPQTLTSQETQYF. CDR3 in DNA: TGTGCCAGCTCACCACAAACCCTTACTTCCCAAGAGACCCAGTACTTC.

The gene calls are TRBV6-5 and TRBJ2-5, with TRBD1 as a possible D gene (5 bases). Germline V gives CDR1 MNHEY, CDR2 SVGAGI. The CDR3 runs to 14 residues. Trimming left V 5 bases short and J 5 bases short, with 15 bases between. CDR3 DNA: TGTGCCAGCAGTCATGGGGCGAATGTCGAGACCCAGTACTTC. It specifies CASSHGANVETQYF.

The J gene is TRBJ1-4, the V gene TRBV27; D remains ambiguous. V gave up 3 bases and J gave up 7 bases, with 12 bases separating them. Germline V lookup: CDR1 MNHEY, CDR2 SMNVEV (reference sequence). The CDR3 runs 14 residues. This CDR3 is CASSFRNFGEKLFF. CDR3 nucleotide sequence: TGTGCCAGCAGTTTCAGGAATTTTGGTGAAAAACTGTTTTTT.

The chain links TRBV7-2 to TRBJ1-5, with D maybe TRBD1 (5 bases). The germline V and J ends were trimmed by 4 bases and 3 bases, with 10 bases remaining between them. The CDR3 has 14 residues. CDR1 SGHTA and CDR2 FQGNSA come from the germline V gene. Here the CDR3 reads CASSWGGYNQPQHF. DNA of the CDR3: TGTGCCAGCAGCTGGGGGGGATACAATCAGCCCCAGCATTTT.

For the CDR3, the DNA is TGTGCCAGCAGTGAAGCGGTGGCTTTTCAGCCCCAGCATTTT. Its protein is CASSEAVAFQPQHF. The rearrangement uses TRBV6-1 and TRBJ1-5; unclear D gene. In germline, CDR1 is MNHNS, CDR2 SASEGT. The V end lost 0 bases, the J end lost 6 bases, and 9 bases lay between the germline ends. The CDR3 has 14 residues.

V and J are TRBV10-3 and TRBJ1-1; the D gene is possibly TRBD1 (6 bases). The CDR3 contains 13 residues. The germline CDR1 and CDR2 sequences are ENHRY and SYGVKD. The V gene lost 6 bases and the J gene lost 1 base, with 9 bases spanning the gap. The CDR3 DNA follows: TGTGCCATCAGACCGGACAGGAACACTGAAGCTTTCTTT. It codes for CAIRPDRNTEAFF.

J is TRBJ1-1 and V is TRBV18, with D hard to call. CDR3 length equals 14 residues. Trimming left V 3 bases short and J 3 bases short, with 11 bases between. Germline loops: CDR1 KGHSH, CDR2 LQKENI. As DNA, the CDR3 is TGTGCCAGCTCACCCAGGCCGGGAGACACTGAAGCTTTCTTT. Amino acid sequence: CASSPRPGDTEAFF. Complete variable domain (other parts from reference TRBV18 and TRBJ1-1): NAGVMQNPRHLVRRRGQEARLRCSPMKGHSHVYWYRQLPEEGLKFMVYLQKENIIDESGMPKERFSAEFPKEGPSILRIQQVVRGDSAAYFCASSPRPGDTEAFFGQGTRLTVV.

This clone occurred a few times. This chain joins TRBV25-1 and TRBJ2-2; no clear D gene. The germline V gene encodes CDR1 MGHDK and CDR2 SYGVNS. The V gene lost 2 bases and the J gene lost 9 bases, with 10 bases spanning the gap. The CDR3 is 13 residues long. DNA for the CDR3: TGTGCCAGCAGTGAACCGATGCGCCGGGAGCTGTTTTTT. Translating it yields CASSEPMRRELFF.

The V and J genes are TRBV3-1 (or the pseudogene TRBV3-2) and TRBJ1-2, with 10 positions matching TRBD1. The CDR3 contains 16 residues. The V and J ends lost 0 bases and 1 base, in that order; junction bases with no gene match: 2. Germline V lookup: CDR1 LGHDT, CDR2 YNNKEL (reference sequence). The CDR3 loop is CASSQEGQGRNYGYTF. The CDR3 DNA reads TGTGCCAGCAGCCAAGAGGGACAGGGGCGTAACTATGGCTACACCTTC.

The V and J genes are TRBV9 and TRBJ2-3, with a tentative D call TRBD1 (5 bases). Germline V gene data show CDR1 as SGDLS and CDR2 as YYNGEE. CDR3 length: 14 amino acids. The V and J ends lost 0 bases and 7 bases respectively, with 12 bases between them. CDR3 DNA: TGTGCCAGCAGCGTAGGCCACAGGTTAAATACGCAGTATTTT. Translation gives CASSVGHRLNTQYF.

The V gene is TRBV19, the J gene TRBJ2-2; 11 bases align to TRBD2. CDR1 and CDR2 from the germline V gene are LNHDA and SQIVND (reference sequence). With V trimmed by 6 bases and J by 2 bases, 8 bases remained unmatched. The CDR3 totals 17 residues. The chain's CDR3 is CASRGRGTSGNTGELFF. The CDR3 region has the DNA TGTGCCAGTAGAGGCCGGGGGACTAGCGGTAACACCGGGGAGCTGTTTTTT. Drawing the rest from reference TRBV19 and TRBJ2-2, the complete variable domain is DGGITQSPKYLFRKEGQNVTLSCEQNLNHDAMYWYRQDPGQGLRLIYYSQIVNDFQKGDIAEGYSVSREKKESFPLTVTSAQKNPTAFYLCASRGRGTSGNTGELFFGEGSRLTVL.

The table lists this clone with a few counts. The junction departs from the called germline gene at one end, perhaps through a read error. The CDR3 coding sequence is TGTGCTAGCAGCTTAAAAGCGGGGGGGGAGACCCAGTACTTC. It yields the protein CASSLKAGGETQYF. The rearrangement uses TRBV7-7 and TRBJ2-5, with TRBD2 identical over 10 bases. The germline CDR1 and CDR2 sequences are SSHAT and FNYEAQ (reference sequence). The CDR3 totals 14 residues.

This chain uses TRBV3-1 (or the pseudogene TRBV3-2) with TRBJ1-2; the D gene is possibly TRBD1 (5 bases). CDR1 is LGHDT and CDR2 is YNNKEL in the germline V gene (reference sequence). This CDR3 has 19 residues. V was cut by 0 bases and J by 0 bases, with 20 bases left in between. Here the CDR3 reads CASSQDHPWGEEANYGYTF. The CDR3 DNA sequence: TGTGCCAGCAGCCAAGACCACCCTTGGGGGGAGGAAGCTAACTATGGCTACACCTTC.

This sequence joins TRBV9 and TRBJ1-2, with D perhaps matching TRBD1 (6 bases). V lost 4 bases, J lost 2 bases, and 21 bases lay in between. The CDR3 is made up of 17 amino acids. The germline V gene has CDR1 SGDLS and CDR2 YYNGEE. CDR3 region: CASSTPDSSTLNYGYTF. DNA for the CDR3: TGTGCCAGCAGCACCCCGGACAGCTCAACATTAAACTATGGCTACACCTTC. Variable domain in full (rest from reference TRBV9 and TRBJ1-2): DSGVTQTPKHLITATGQRVTLRCSPRSGDLSVYWYQQSLDQGLQFLIQYYNGEERAKGNILERFSAQQFPDLHSELNLSSLELGDSALYFCASSTPDSSTLNYGYTFGSGTRLTVV.